This entry concerns a single T cell receptor (beta chain). Per the study methods: It was from reference gene primer amplification that nucleated cell counts were estimated. Sequencing was performed with immunoSEQ multiplex PCR; in TCRdb, only in-frame clones are kept and a portion is missing. The V and J calls and clone size come from that table; D and trimming were worked out from the DNA. The data hold 62,000 or so clones, with about 86% observed a single time. This entry comes from a study of blood T cell repertoires in COVID-19. Study overall: COVID-19 samples collected from the United States, Italy and Spain covered acute and convalescent phases. PBMCs, B-cell-depleted T cells, or T cells were the source of the cDNA or gDNA that made up the material.

V was pared by 2 bases and J by 3 bases, with 16 bases between. The CDR3 totals 16 residues. CDR1 is SGHTA, CDR2 FQGNSA, per germline. This TCR was recovered from a woman aged 60-75 years with acute or convalescent COVID-19. The chain is built from TRBV7-2 and TRBJ1-1, with a possible D match to TRBD1 (5 bases). The source material was peripheral blood. The CDR3 region has the DNA TGTGCCAGCAGCTTAAGGGTGGTACGGGGGGACACTGAAGCTTTCTTT. It translates to CASSLRVVRGDTEAFF.